Shown below are 12 T cell receptor beta chains from a single sample sequenced in a study of cytomegalovirus exposure and HLA in healthy donors. With 60 Vbeta and 13 Jbeta primers, the PCR was carried out. The table came from immunoSEQ multiplex PCR; TCRdb's copy has only in-frame clones and leaves some out. The sample consists of roughly 120,000 clones, approximately 69% of them appearing once. The sequenced material came from PBMCs. These TCRs come from a woman aged 40-49 years in good health and CMV-seropositive.

This clone occurred a few times. This chain uses TRBV6-6 with TRBJ2-7; TRBD1 aligns across 12 bases. CDR3 length equals 14 residues. The ends lost 5 bases at V and 7 bases at J; junction bases unmatched: 6. Germline V gene sequence: CDR1 MNHNY, CDR2 SVGAGI (reference sequence). The CDR3 loop is CASSQGTGGGEQYF. For the CDR3, the DNA is TGTGCCAGCAGTCAAGGGACAGGGGGCGGAGAGCAGTACTTC.

This clone occurred a few times. The gene calls are TRBV5-4 and TRBJ2-7; 8 positions agree with TRBD2. This CDR3 has 14 residues. V dropped 4 bases and J dropped 7; count of bases not matched to a gene: 10. CDR1 and CDR2 from the germline V gene are SGHNT and YYREEE (reference sequence). CDR3 region: CASSQAGEVDEQYF. The CDR3 region has the DNA TGTGCCAGCAGCCAAGCGGGAGAGGTTGATGAGCAGTACTTC. Complete variable domain (other parts from reference TRBV5-4 and TRBJ2-7): ETGVTQSPTHLIKTRGQQVTLRCSSQSGHNTVSWYQQALGQGPQFIFQYYREEENGRGNFPPRFSGLQFPNYSSELNVNALELDDSALYLCASSQAGEVDEQYFGPGTRLTVT.

The chain links TRBV9 to TRBJ2-2, with 11 bases that match TRBD1. The J segment lost 5 bases and the V segment lost 3 bases, leaving 6 bases of the junction unmatched. This CDR3 is built from 16 residues. The germline CDR1 and CDR2 sequences are SGDLS and YYNGEE. The chain's CDR3 is CASSATGQGDTGELFF. The DNA of the CDR3 is TGTGCCAGCAGCGCGACGGGACAGGGGGATACCGGGGAGCTGTTTTTT.

The table lists this clone with a few counts. The V gene is TRBV9, the J gene TRBJ1-2, with 7 bases identical to TRBD1. CDR3 length: 13 amino acids. Trimming cost V 4 bases and J 8 bases; bases outside gene matches: 8. Looked up from germline, CDR1 is SGDLS and CDR2 is YYNGEE. This chain's CDR3 is CASSPEGARGYTF. CDR3 nucleotide sequence: TGTGCCAGCAGCCCGGAGGGGGCGCGGGGCTACACCTTC.

The V gene is TRBV12-5, the J gene TRBJ1-1, with D possibly TRBD1 on 5 matching bases. Trimming took off 0 bases at V and 5 bases at J, with 16 bases between the two ends. This CDR3 comprises 16 residues. Germline values: CDR1 LGHNT, CDR2 FRNRAP. In DNA form, the CDR3 reads TGTGCTAGTGGTTTGGTAGTCTCCAGGGTAGGAACTGAAGCTTTCTTT. As protein: CASGLVVSRVGTEAFF. The full variable domain, completed using reference TRBV12-5 and TRBJ1-1, is DARVTQTPRHKVTEMGQEVTMRCQPILGHNTVFWYRQTMMQGLELLAYFRNRAPLDDSGMPKDRFSAEMPDATLATLKIQPSEPRDSAVYFCASGLVVSRVGTEAFFGQGTRLTVV.

The chain employs TRBV5-4 and TRBJ2-1; D may be TRBD2 (6 bases). The CDR3 covers 18 residues. Per the germline V gene, CDR1 is SGHNT and CDR2 is YYREEE (reference sequence). V was clipped by 0 bases and J by 2 bases, with 18 bases between them. CDR3 sequence reads: CASSLGGRLANTYNEQFF. Here the CDR3 DNA reads TGTGCCAGCAGCTTGGGGGGTAGGCTAGCGAATACCTACAATGAGCAGTTCTTC.

This chain connects TRBV19 to TRBJ2-5, with a tentative D call TRBD2 (5 bases). Trimming stripped 5 bases from V and 1 base from J, with 14 bases between. This CDR3 has 15 amino acids. CDR1 and CDR2 (germline): LNHDA, SQIVND (reference sequence). CDR3 region: CASSLMGSAQETQYF. CDR3 coding DNA: TGTGCCAGTAGTCTCATGGGGAGCGCCCAAGAGACCCAGTACTTC.

This clone was counted only a few times. The chain couples TRBV9 to TRBJ1-2; a possible D gene is TRBD1 (5 bases). Trimming shortened V by 3 bases and J by 7 bases, and 22 bases separated the two germline ends. CDR3 size: 16 residues. Germline CDR1 is SGDLS and CDR2 is YYNGEE. CDR3 nucleotide sequence: TGTGCCAGCAGCGCAACAGACAGAGGCCGCCAAGGTGGCTACACCTTC. This codes for CASSATDRGRQGGYTF. The complete variable domain, with remaining parts taken from reference TRBV9 and TRBJ1-2, reads DSGVTQTPKHLITATGQRVTLRCSPRSGDLSVYWYQQSLDQGLQFLIQYYNGEERAKGNILERFSAQQFPDLHSELNLSSLELGDSALYFCASSATDRGRQGGYTFGSGTRLTVV.

The V call is TRBV5-1, the J call TRBJ2-5; D not certain. Trimming stripped 2 bases from V and 5 bases from J, with 10 bases between. This CDR3 is 13 amino acids long. CDR1 is SGHRS and CDR2 is YFSETQ in the germline V gene. The CDR3 sequence: CASSLPGGETQYF. The CDR3 region has the DNA TGCGCCAGCAGCTTACCGGGTGGGGAGACCCAGTACTTC.

A few counts support this clone. The rearrangement uses TRBV29-1 and TRBJ2-5; D not resolved. The J call may be wrong; the DNA end is better matched by TRBJ2-7. This CDR3 has 12 amino acids. The germline V gene encodes CDR1 SQVTM and CDR2 ANQGSEA. CDR3 sequence reads: CSARSVRNEQYF. CDR3 bases: TGCAGCGCGAGGTCAGTACGCAACGAGCAGTACTTC.

The V and J genes are TRBV15 and TRBJ1-1; a weak D match, TRBD1 (5 bases). Germline loops: CDR1 LNHNV, CDR2 YYDKDF (reference sequence). V was trimmed by 0 bases and J by 5 bases, leaving 13 bases between them. The CDR3 is made up of 15 amino acids. The CDR3 here is CATSRDRQGRTEAFF. CDR3 DNA: TGTGCCACCAGCAGAGATAGGCAGGGTAGGACTGAAGCTTTCTTT.

V is TRBV11-2 and J is TRBJ2-7, with a weak D call TRBD1 (5 bases). The CDR3 extends over 15 amino acids. The V gene's germline CDR1 is SGHAT and CDR2 FQNNGV. The ends were cut back, 1 base at V and 4 bases at J, with 14 bases in the middle. This chain's CDR3 is CASSLGAGMRYEQYF. Here the CDR3 DNA reads TGTGCCAGCAGCTTAGGGGCAGGGATGAGGTACGAGCAGTACTTC.